This T cell receptor (beta chain) derives from a study of blood T cell repertoires in COVID-19. TCRdb's table, derived via immunoSEQ multiplex PCR, lists solely in-frame clones and lacks some. The table has 300,000 or so clones, more than 80% seen once. V shed 3 bases and J 9 bases; nucleotides not matched to a gene: 9. The CDR3 covers 15 residues. Germline CDR1 KGHSH, CDR2 LQKENI. This sequence was found in a man between 18 and 29 years old who had recovered from COVID-19. The chain recombines TRBV18 with TRBJ1-5, with TRBD1 identical over 9 bases. Sample: peripheral blood. The CDR3 loop is CASSPGTGNSSPQHF. CDR3 bases: TGTGCCAGCTCACCCGGGACAGGGAATTCATCGCCCCAGCATTTT.